This T cell receptor beta chain stems from a study of blood T cell repertoires in COVID-19. The overall study: COVID-19 samples, acute and convalescent, were from the United States, Italy and Spain. T cells, B-cell-depleted T cells, or PBMCs supplied cDNA or gDNA.

Per the study methods: Researchers report that nucleated cell counts were estimated from reference gene primer amplification. Data came from immunoSEQ multiplex PCR; TCRdb stores just in-frame clones and leaves some out. V and J calls and clone size are copied from that table; D and trimming were computed from the DNA. The sample consists of approximately 98,000 clones, around 80% of them appearing once. Between the trimmed V and J ends, which lost 4 bases and 2 bases, there was a span of 15 bases. The CDR3 loop spans 14 amino acids. The germline gives CDR1 GTSNPN, CDR2 SVGIG (reference sequence). This TCR derives from a man at least 80 years old with acute or convalescent COVID-19. Sample: peripheral blood. The chain uses TRBV30 and TRBJ2-7; possibly TRBD2 for D (6 bases). CDR3 in DNA: TGTGCCTGGAAAAAAAAGGCGGGAACCTACGAGCAGTACTTC. Translating it yields CAWKKKAGTYEQYF.